This TCR beta chain stems from a study of vaccination and CD4 T cells after COVID-19. In the study overall: Six men and four women formed the convalescents, two being Hispanic.

Cultured CD4+ T-cell DNA underwent Oncomine TCR Beta short-read sequencing. TCRdb itself ran the PCR reads through MiXCR, one entry per CDR3 protein. Found here are approximately 3,400 distinct CDR3 sequences, about 24% of them singletons; the top ten hold roughly 25%. Treatment noted: roughly 11-day PBMC culture with coronavirus spike peptide pools or control peptides (ViraFEST assay). Before the COVID-19 pandemic (2011-2018), CD4+ T cells were obtained from the unexposed donor. This CDR3 has 13 residues. In germline, CDR1 is SEHNR, CDR2 FQNEAQ (reference sequence). Deletions cut 5 bases from V and 1 base from J, with 3 bases between. In the case of this clonotype: Its target is not known.

The sequence derives from a human donor in good health. This chain connects TRBV7-9 to TRBJ2-6, with D unresolved. Specimen: CD4+ T cells from blood, cultured in vitro. The CDR3 DNA follows: TGTGCCAGCAGCCCATCTGGGGCCAACGTCCTGACTTTC. Translation gives CASSPSGANVLTF.